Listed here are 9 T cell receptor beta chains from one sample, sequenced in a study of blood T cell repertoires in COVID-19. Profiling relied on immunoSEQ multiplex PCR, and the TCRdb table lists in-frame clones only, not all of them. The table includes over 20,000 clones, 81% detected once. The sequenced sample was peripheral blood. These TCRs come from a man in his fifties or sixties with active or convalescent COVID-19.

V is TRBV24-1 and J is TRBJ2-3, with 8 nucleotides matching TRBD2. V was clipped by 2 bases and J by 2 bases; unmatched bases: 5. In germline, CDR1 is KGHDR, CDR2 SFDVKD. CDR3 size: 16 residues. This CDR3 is CATSDSGGADTDTQYF. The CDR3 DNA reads TGTGCCACCAGTGATTCCGGGGGGGCCGACACAGATACGCAGTATTTT.

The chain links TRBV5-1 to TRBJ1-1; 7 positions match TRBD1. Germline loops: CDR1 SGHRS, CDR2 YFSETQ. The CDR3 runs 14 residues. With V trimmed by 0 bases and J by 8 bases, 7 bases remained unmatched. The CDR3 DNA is TGCGCCAGCAGCTTGGCCAGGGGGTCTTTCGAAGCTTTCTTT. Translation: CASSLARGSFEAFF.

CDR3: CASSSGLAQETQYF. CDR3 in DNA: TGTGCCAGCAGCTCCGGGCTAGCACAAGAGACCCAGTACTTC. The V and J genes are TRBV5-4 and TRBJ2-5, with a weak D call TRBD2 (5 bases). With 3 bases removed from V and 2 bases from J, the gap between germline ends came to 11 bases. The CDR3 totals 14 residues. Germline V lookup: CDR1 SGHNT, CDR2 YYREEE (reference sequence).

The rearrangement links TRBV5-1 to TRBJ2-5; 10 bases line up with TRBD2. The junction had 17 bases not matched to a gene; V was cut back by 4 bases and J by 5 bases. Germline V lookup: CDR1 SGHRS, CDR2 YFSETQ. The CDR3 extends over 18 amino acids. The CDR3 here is CASSVRGSASGGQETQYF. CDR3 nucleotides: TGCGCCAGCAGCGTCAGGGGCTCGGCTAGCGGGGGCCAGGAGACCCAGTACTTC.

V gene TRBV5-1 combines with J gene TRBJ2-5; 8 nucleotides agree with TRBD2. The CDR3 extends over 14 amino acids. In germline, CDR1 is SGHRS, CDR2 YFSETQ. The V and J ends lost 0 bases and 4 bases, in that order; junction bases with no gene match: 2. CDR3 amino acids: CASSLEGLAETQYF. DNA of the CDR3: TGCGCCAGCAGCTTGGAAGGACTAGCAGAGACCCAGTACTTC.

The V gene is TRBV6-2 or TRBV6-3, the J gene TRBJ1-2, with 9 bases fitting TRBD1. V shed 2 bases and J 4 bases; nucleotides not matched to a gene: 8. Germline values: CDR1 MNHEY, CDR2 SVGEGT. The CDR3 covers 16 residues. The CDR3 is CASSYPGQGRSYGYTF. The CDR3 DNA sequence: TGTGCCAGCAGTTACCCGGGACAGGGTCGGAGCTATGGCTACACCTTC.

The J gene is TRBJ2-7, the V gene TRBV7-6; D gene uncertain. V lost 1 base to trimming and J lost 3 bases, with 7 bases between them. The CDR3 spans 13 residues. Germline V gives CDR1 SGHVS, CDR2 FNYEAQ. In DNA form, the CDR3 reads TGTGCCAGCAGCTTAGGACTCGACTACGAGCAGTACTTC. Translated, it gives CASSLGLDYEQYF.

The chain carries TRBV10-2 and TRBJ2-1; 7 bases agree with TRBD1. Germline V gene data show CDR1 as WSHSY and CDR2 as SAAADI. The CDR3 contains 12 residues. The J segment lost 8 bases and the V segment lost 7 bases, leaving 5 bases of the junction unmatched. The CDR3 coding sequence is TGCGCCAGCATGACAGGGATCTATGAGCAGTTCTTC. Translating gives CASMTGIYEQFF.

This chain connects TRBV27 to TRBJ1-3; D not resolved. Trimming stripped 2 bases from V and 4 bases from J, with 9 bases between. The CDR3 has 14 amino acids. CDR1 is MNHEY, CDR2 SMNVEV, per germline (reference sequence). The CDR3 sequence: CASSLTASGNTIYF. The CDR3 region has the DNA TGTGCCAGCAGTTTAACGGCTAGCGGAAACACCATATATTTT.